This section outlines one T cell receptor (beta chain) sequence together with its context. Its antigen remains unidentified. Germline CDR1 reads DFQATT; CDR2 reads SNEGSKA (reference sequence). V lost 3 bases and J lost 5, with 13 bases in between. The CDR3 loop spans 14 amino acids. This specimen belongs to a study of T cell repertoires in cytomegalovirus infection. As for the study in general: CMV epitopes, recently identified HLA-C-restricted and well-studied HLA-B-restricted, were used. Shared public TCR beta signatures pointed to both CMV infection and a matching HLA type. Findings and caveats of the study: Of the TCR beta families, the public ones yielded a cumulative frequency that identified carriers of CMV plus the relevant HLA. CMV-specific TCR beta clonotypes restricted by HLA-C dominated the ex vivo response.

A single record per CDR3 protein comes from TCRdb applying MiXCR to the reads. This table has tens of thousands of distinct CDR3 sequences, around 25% appearing once. The J gene is TRBJ2-2, the V gene TRBV20-1; D remains ambiguous. The material sequenced was CD8+ T cells from cultured PBMCs, taken from culture after CMV antigen stimulation. The clonotype originates from a human donor in good health (CMV status not recorded). Some clones in this sample may be carry-over from other donors' samples. The CDR3 sequence is CSASGYARTGELFF. CDR3 sequence (DNA): TGCAGTGCTAGCGGGTATGCGAGGACCGGGGAGCTGTTTTTT.